One sample yielded the 8 T cell receptor beta chains listed below, sequenced in a study of blood T cell repertoires in COVID-19. The method was immunoSEQ multiplex PCR; TCRdb's version includes in-frame clones alone and lacks a portion of them. The sample has 450,000 to 600,000 clones, around 90% seen once; the top ten hold approximately 0.7%. The sample consisted of PBMCs or T cells enriched from blood (not recorded which). These receptors were collected from a woman between 18 and 29 years old who had recovered from COVID-19.

This clone was recorded once. This chain uses TRBV7-6 with TRBJ2-3; TRBD1 is a possible D gene (5 bases). Germline V gene sequence: CDR1 SGHVS, CDR2 FNYEAQ. CDR3 length: 16 residues. Deletions cut 3 bases from V and 4 bases from J, with 17 bases between. The CDR3 loop reads CASSLSAGLVSDTQYF. CDR3 nucleotides: TGTGCCAGCAGCTTGTCCGCAGGGTTAGTCTCAGATACGCAGTATTTT.

The V call is TRBV11-2, the J call TRBJ2-7; weak D call: TRBD1 (5 bases). The CDR3 is 15 residues long. From germline, CDR1 is SGHAT and CDR2 FQNNGV. The V end was cut by 4 bases, the J end by 0 bases, with 13 bases between. CDR3 DNA sequence: TGTGCCAGCAGCTCAGGGTCTGACAGCTCCTACGAGCAGTACTTC. Its translation: CASSSGSDSSYEQYF.

The CDR3 spells CASSLGTYSYNEQFF. The CDR3 DNA reads TGCGCCAGCAGCTTGGGGACATATTCCTACAATGAGCAGTTCTTC. V gene TRBV5-1 combines with J gene TRBJ2-1; the D gene is possibly TRBD1 (5 bases). The germline gives CDR1 SGHRS, CDR2 YFSETQ. Between the trimmed V and J ends, which lost 0 bases and 1 base, there was a span of 8 bases. The CDR3 spans 15 residues.

The V call is TRBV12-3 or TRBV12-4, the J call TRBJ1-1; 8 bases agree with TRBD1. This CDR3 region has 13 residues. The V segment lost 2 bases and the J segment 7 bases; nucleotides outside the gene matches: 3. CDR3 sequence (DNA): TGTGCCAGCAGTTTATACACAGGGGGTGAAGCTTTCTTT. This gives the protein CASSLYTGGEAFF.

The rearrangement uses TRBV28 and TRBJ2-5; 10 positions agree with TRBD2. The CDR3 loop spans 17 amino acids. CDR1 is MDHEN and CDR2 is SYDVKM in the germline V gene. The J segment lost 1 base and the V segment lost 5 bases, leaving 10 bases of the junction unmatched. CDR3 sequence: CASSALSAGGPQETQYF. The DNA for the CDR3 is TGTGCCAGCAGTGCCCTCTCAGCGGGGGGGCCCCAAGAGACCCAGTACTTC.

The V gene is TRBV25-1, the J gene TRBJ1-2; D is unclear. V was shortened by 1 base and J by 1 base, with 4 bases between the two germline ends. CDR3 size: 13 residues. CDR1 is MGHDK, CDR2 SYGVNS, per germline. CDR3 amino acids: CASSESLNYGYTF. In DNA, the CDR3 is TGTGCCAGCAGTGAATCCCTTAACTATGGCTACACCTTC.

The chain employs TRBV5-1 and TRBJ1-2; no definite D call. From germline, CDR1 is SGHRS and CDR2 YFSETQ. Trimming removed 4 bases from V and 10 bases from J, with 14 bases in between. The CDR3 totals 12 residues. The CDR3 sequence is CASSNGERDYTF. CDR3 nucleotide sequence: TGCGCCAGCAGCAACGGCGAACGGGACTACACCTTC.

The V and J genes are TRBV18 and TRBJ1-5, with D unclear. The CDR3 loop spans 16 amino acids. The germline V and J ends were trimmed by 4 bases and 2 bases, with 15 bases remaining between them. CDR1 KGHSH and CDR2 LQKENI come from the germline V gene. CDR3 protein: CASSQKGSHGNQPQHF. CDR3 bases: TGTGCCAGCTCACAAAAAGGGAGCCACGGCAATCAGCCCCAGCATTTT.